These 6 T cell receptor beta chains came from one sample sequenced in a study of OX40 agonist ivuxolimab in advanced cancers. Libraries were built with the immunoSEQ multiplex PCR assay. The table was pulled from immuneACCESS by TCRdb, which kept in-frame rearrangements only. Such tables lose some clones; where checked, under half of the loss comes from unresolved V genes, and the rest has no known cause. For this sample there are fewer than 85,000 clones; 60% to 80% appear just once. Roughly 1.6% of the sample comes from the top ten. The specimen comprised CD4+ or CD8+ T cells sorted from blood, sampled in a trial of the OX40 agonist ivuxolimab. The receptors here all came from an adult with an advanced solid tumor such as melanoma, head and neck, liver or kidney cancer.

The chain has TRBV4-2 and TRBJ1-4; D is unresolved. Germline V gene lookup returns CDR1 LGHNA and CDR2 YNFKEQ. The CDR3 extends over 15 amino acids. Deletions cut 2 bases from V and 4 bases from J, with 11 bases between. The CDR3 DNA sequence: TGTGCCAGCAGCCAATCCCCGCTCGATAATGAAAAACTGTTTTTT. Protein: CASSQSPLDNEKLFF.

This chain joins TRBV6-1 and TRBJ1-4, with D possibly TRBD1 on 6 matching bases. Deletions cut 2 bases from V and 0 bases from J, with 7 bases between. CDR1 is MNHNS, CDR2 SASEGT, per germline. The CDR3 extends over 15 amino acids. CDR3 residues: CASSEWTATNEKLFF. CDR3 nucleotides: TGTGCCAGCAGTGAATGGACAGCAACTAATGAAAAACTGTTTTTT.

The chain uses TRBV28 and TRBJ2-4, with D unresolved. V lost 0 bases and J 0 bases, leaving 15 bases between the germline ends. The CDR3 has 18 residues. Germline V gives CDR1 MDHEN, CDR2 SYDVKM. CDR3 nucleotides: TGTGCCAGCAGTTTATGGTCGCGGCAGGCAAGAGCCAAAAACATTCAGTACTTC. Its translation: CASSLWSRQARAKNIQYF. The full variable domain, completed using reference TRBV28 and TRBJ2-4, is DVKVTQSSRYLVKRTGEKVFLECVQDMDHENMFWYRQDPGLGLRLIYFSYDVKMKEKGDIPEGYSVSREKKERFSLILESASTNQTSMYLCASSLWSRQARAKNIQYFGAGTRLSVL.

The chain has TRBV25-1 and TRBJ1-4; D possibly corresponds to TRBD1 (5 bases). This CDR3 has 14 amino acids. Trimming took 3 bases from V and 5 from J, leaving 10 bases between them. Looked up from germline, CDR1 is MGHDK and CDR2 is SYGVNS. The CDR3 is CASSEPQENEKLFF. In nucleotides, the CDR3 is TGTGCCAGCAGTGAGCCACAGGAAAATGAAAAACTGTTTTTT.

The chain is built from TRBV5-1 and TRBJ2-2; D gene unclear. V lost 4 bases to trimming and J lost 0 bases, with 13 bases between them. Germline CDR1 and CDR2: SGHRS and YFSETQ. The CDR3 runs 16 residues. The CDR3 loop reads CASSALRLANTGELFF. The CDR3 nucleotides read TGCGCCAGCAGCGCCCTCCGGCTAGCGAACACCGGGGAGCTGTTTTTT.

The table lists this clone with a few counts. This chain joins TRBV30 and TRBJ2-7; a weak D match, TRBD1 (5 bases). CDR1 GTSNPN and CDR2 SVGIG come from the germline V gene (reference sequence). The CDR3 length is 13 residues. Trimming stripped 5 bases from V and 0 bases from J, with 11 bases between. CDR3 in amino acids: CAWGHRTSYEQYF. CDR3 coding DNA: TGTGCCTGGGGACACCGTACCTCCTACGAGCAGTACTTC.